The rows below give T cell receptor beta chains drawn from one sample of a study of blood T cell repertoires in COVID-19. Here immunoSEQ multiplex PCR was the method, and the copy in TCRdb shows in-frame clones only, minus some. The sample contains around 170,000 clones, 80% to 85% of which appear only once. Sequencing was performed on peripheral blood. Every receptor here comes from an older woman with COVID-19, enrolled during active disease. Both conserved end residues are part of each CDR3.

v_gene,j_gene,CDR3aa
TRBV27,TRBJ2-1,CASSLRLAGGDEQFF
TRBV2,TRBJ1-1,CASKAMGQGTETEAFF
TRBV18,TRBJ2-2,CASSPRVAGGHPNTGELFF
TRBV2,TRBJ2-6,CASAKSGANVLTF
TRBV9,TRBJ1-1,CASSDPFPGQGTRPTEAFF
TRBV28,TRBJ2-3,CAHTGSTDTQYF
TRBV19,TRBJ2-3,CASSMVGVRGPFTDTQYF
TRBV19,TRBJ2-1,CASSMGRDEQFF
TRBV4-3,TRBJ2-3,CASSQDIGVPGTDTQYF
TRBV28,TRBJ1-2,CASSSRDTSRYGYTF
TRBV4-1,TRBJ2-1,CASSQDYEGLAAGGNEQFF
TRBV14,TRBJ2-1,CASSLIGREGLDEQFF
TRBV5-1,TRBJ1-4,CASSLSMGQGLLRSTNEKLFF
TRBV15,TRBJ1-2,CATSSEQGAQVNYGYTF
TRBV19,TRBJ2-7,CASHGGALNDGYEQYF
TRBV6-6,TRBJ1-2,CASSYSYGYTF
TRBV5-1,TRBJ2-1,CASSSLLGNEQFF
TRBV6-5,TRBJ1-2,CASRDPGTGGLGYTF
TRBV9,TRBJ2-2,CASSGSLETNTGELFF
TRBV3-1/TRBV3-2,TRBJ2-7,CASSQDQRQYF
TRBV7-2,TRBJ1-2,CASSWDRGDGYTF
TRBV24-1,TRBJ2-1,CATSDGGSYNEQFF
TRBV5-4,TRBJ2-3,CASSWGQGPDTQYF
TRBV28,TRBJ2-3,CASRSPGGSAQYF
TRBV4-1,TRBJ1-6,CASSQDRSHPIELNSPLHF
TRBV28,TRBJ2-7,CASGSTPLPYEQYF
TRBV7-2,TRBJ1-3,CASSFSSSQGNTIYF
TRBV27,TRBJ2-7,CASSLSGDSVENGEQYF